This record concerns one T cell receptor beta chain sequence. Antigen: not known. The V gene lost 1 base and the J gene lost 1 base, with 8 bases spanning the gap. CDR1 SGHRS and CDR2 YFSETQ come from the germline V gene. The CDR3 spans 14 residues. This entry belongs to a study of neoadjuvant nivolumab and ipilimumab in lung cancer. Study as a whole: Patients got nivolumab 3 mg/kg on days 1, 15 and 29; combination added ipilimumab 1 mg/kg day 1.

Findings of the study overall: Only two of four nivolumab-treated tumors gained richness and clonality by surgery. Pretherapy blood TCR richness correlated positively with resected tumor richness. TCR richness and clonality were higher in tumors than adjacent uninvolved lung.

This table comes from immunoSEQ multiplex PCR, and its TCRdb copy is limited to in-frame clones, with some not included. Among fewer than 40,000 clones listed, 90% were seen once. The clonotype originates from an adult with non-small cell lung cancer. The material was peripheral blood, obtained after neoadjuvant nivolumab, alone or with ipilimumab, at or shortly before surgery. The chain uses TRBV5-1 and TRBJ1-1, with a possible D match to TRBD1 (6 bases). CDR3 nucleotides: TGCGCCAGCAGCTTGACAGGGCAGAACACTGAAGCTTTCTTT. It encodes CASSLTGQNTEAFF.